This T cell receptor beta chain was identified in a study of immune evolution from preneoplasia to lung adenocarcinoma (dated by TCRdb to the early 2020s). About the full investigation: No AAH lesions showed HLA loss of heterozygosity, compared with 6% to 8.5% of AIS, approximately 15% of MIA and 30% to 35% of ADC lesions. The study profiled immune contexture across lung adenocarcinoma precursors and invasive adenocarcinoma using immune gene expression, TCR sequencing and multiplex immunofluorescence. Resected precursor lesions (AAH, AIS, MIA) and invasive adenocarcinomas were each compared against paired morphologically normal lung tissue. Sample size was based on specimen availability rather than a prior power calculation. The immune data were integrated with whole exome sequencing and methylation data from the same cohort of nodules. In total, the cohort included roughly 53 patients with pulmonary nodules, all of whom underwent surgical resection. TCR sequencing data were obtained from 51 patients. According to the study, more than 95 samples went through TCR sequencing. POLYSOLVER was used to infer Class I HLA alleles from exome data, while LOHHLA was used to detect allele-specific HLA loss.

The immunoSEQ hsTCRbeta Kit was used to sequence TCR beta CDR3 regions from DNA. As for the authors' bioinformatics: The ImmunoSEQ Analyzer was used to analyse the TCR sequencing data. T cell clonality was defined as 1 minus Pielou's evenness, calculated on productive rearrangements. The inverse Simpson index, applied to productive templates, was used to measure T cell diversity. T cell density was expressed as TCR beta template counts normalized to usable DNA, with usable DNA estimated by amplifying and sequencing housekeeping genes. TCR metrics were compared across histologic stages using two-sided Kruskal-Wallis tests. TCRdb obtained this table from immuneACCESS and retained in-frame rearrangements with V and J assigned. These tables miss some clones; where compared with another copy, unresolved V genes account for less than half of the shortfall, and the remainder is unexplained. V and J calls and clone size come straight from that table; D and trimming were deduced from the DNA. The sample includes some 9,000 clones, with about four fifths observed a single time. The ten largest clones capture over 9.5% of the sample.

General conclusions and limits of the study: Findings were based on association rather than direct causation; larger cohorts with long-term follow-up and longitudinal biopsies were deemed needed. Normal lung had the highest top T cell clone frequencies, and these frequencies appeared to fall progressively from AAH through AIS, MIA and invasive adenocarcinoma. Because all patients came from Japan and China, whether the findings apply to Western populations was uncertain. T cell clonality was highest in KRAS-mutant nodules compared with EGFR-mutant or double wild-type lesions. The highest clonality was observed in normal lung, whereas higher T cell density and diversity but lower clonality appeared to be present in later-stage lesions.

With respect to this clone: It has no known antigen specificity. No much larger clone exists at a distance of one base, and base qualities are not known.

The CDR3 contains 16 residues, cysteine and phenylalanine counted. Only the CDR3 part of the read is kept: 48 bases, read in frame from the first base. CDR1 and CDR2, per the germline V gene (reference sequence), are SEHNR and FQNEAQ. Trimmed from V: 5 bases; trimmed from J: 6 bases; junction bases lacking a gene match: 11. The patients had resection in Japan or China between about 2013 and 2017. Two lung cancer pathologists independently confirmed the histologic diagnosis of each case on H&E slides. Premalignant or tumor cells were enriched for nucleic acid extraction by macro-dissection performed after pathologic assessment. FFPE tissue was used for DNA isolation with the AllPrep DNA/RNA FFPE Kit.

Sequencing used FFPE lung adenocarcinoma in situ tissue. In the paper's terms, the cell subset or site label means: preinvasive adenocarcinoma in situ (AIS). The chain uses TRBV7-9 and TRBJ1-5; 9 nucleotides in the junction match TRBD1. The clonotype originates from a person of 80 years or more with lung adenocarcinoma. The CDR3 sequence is CASSTASGTGFQPQHF. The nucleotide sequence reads TGTGCCAGCAGCACTGCCTCCGGGACAGGGTTTCAGCCCCAGCATTTT.